This TCR beta chain was captured by sequencing in a study of blood T cell repertoires in COVID-19. Using immunoSEQ multiplex PCR, the repertoire was profiled, and TCRdb retains in-frame clones only, with some absent. This table holds about 57,000 clones, approximately 85% found once. The germline V gene has CDR1 SGHTA and CDR2 FQGTGA. The CDR3 length is 16 residues. Losses at the gene ends were 2 bases for V and 4 bases for J; bases not matched to a gene: 4. J is TRBJ2-5 and V is TRBV7-3, with 13 bases aligning to TRBD2. The receptor was isolated from a human donor in a cohort sampled during active COVID-19. Sequenced sample: peripheral blood. CDR3 in DNA: TGTGCCAGCAGCTTAGAACTAGCGGGGGGGCGAGAGACCCAGTACTTC. Encoded protein: CASSLELAGGRETQYF.